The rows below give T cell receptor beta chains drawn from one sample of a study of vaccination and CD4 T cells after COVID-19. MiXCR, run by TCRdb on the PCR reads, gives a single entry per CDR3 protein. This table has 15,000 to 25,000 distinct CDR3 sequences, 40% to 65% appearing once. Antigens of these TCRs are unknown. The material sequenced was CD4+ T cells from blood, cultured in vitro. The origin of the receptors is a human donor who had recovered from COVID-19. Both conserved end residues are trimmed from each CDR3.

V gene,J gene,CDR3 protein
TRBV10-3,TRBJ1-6,AISESAQGGSYNSPLH
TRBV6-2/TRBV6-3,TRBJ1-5,ASSTARNNQPQH
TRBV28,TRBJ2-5,ASSWNGRRTQY
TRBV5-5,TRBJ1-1,ASSANRGTENTEAF
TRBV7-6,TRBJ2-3,ASSPVVDTGTQY
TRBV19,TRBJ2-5,ASSEGGARRGETQY
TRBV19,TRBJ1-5,ASSIWATGRPQH
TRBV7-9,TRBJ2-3,ASSLGTDTQY
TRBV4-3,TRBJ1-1,ASSQEFKGGEAF
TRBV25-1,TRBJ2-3,ASLPGSAAGGGDTQY
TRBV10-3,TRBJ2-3,AISEGDQAVDTQY
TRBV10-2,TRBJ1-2,ASTHHPRGDPLGYT
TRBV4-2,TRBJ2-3,ASSQGTSTDTQY
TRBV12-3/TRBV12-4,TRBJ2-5,ASRGETQY
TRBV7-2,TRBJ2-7,ASSLALGLAGGLYEQY
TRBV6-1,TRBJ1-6,ASSAPPRGGNSPLH
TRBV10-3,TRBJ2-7,AIRGTSGVYEQY
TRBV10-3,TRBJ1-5,AISESGGGTQH
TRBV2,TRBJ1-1,ASSEATGRDTEAF
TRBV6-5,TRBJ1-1,ASSYSTGDRTEAF
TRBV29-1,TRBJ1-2,SVEARGRYGYT
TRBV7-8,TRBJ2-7,ASSPSRGGSYEQY
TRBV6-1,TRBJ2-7,ASNVQGFGYEQY
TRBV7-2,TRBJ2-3,ASSPSGASGFTDTQY
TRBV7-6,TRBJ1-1,ASSLGASNTEAF
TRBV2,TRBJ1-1,ASKVWTGNTEAF
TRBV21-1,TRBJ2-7,ASSNEDTYEQY
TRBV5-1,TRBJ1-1,ASSFFRQGGTEAF
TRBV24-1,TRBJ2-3,ATSDFSWAKGLDTQY
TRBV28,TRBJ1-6,ASTPRDRPNSPLH
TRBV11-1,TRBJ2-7,ASSLTDGVYEQY
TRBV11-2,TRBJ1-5,ASSRRGTGGQPQH
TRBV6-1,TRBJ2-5,ASSHRGGRETQY
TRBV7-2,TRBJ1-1,ASSYGGMNTEAF
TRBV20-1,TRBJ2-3,SARIWGLAGSTDTQY
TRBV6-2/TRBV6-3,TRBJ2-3,ASSSPLTGTVDTQY
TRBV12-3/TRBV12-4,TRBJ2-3,ASRPPGLLTYTQY
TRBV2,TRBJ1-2,ASRSDNYGYT
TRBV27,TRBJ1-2,ASSDPSTGLKRNGYT
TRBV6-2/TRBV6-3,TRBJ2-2,ATRGRARVAGTNTGELF
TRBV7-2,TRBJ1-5,ASSLAGDSGSNQPQH
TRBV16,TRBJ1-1,ASSTLGQGGTEAF
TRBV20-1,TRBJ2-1,SARGASGRNEQF
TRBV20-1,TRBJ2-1,SPSSDEQF